This T cell receptor beta chain is from a study of immune heterogeneity within non-small cell lung tumors. Losses at the gene ends were 2 bases for V and 5 bases for J; bases not matched to a gene: 8. This CDR3 is built from 15 residues. Germline V lookup: CDR1 MNHEY, CDR2 SVGAGI. TCR beta CDR3 amplification used multiplex PCR with 32 V and 13 J primers. TCRdb recomputed calls from the multiplex PCR reads with MiXCR, one row per CDR3 protein. The data contain 9,500 to 10,000 distinct CDR3 sequences, roughly a third of them seen just once; the ten biggest clones take up approximately 11%. Bulk tumor genomic DNA, 600 ng per sample, was used as template. Collection of several biopsies per primary tumor, spaced far apart, took place during surgery. Each patient presented with untreated, newly diagnosed non-small cell lung cancer and received curative surgery. Study donors were patients with a new diagnosis of non-small cell lung cancer who underwent surgery with curative intent.

J is TRBJ1-2 and V is TRBV6-5; TRBD1 matches at 7 bases. This receptor was identified in a man aged 55 to 70 with non-small cell lung cancer. The sample taken for sequencing was lung tumor tissue. CDR3 coding DNA: TGTGCCAGCAGTTACCAGGGGACAGCCATGTATGGCTACACCTTC. Residues: CASSYQGTAMYGYTF.